These 22 T cell receptor beta chains originate from one sample sequenced in a study of tumor-infiltrating lymphocytes in oesophageal squamous cell carcinoma. Using its own MiXCR run on the PCR reads, TCRdb lists one record per CDR3 protein. The sample records roughly 10,000 distinct CDR3 sequences, approximately 64% being singletons. The sample taken for sequencing was esophageal tumor tissue. The origin of the receptors is a female donor with esophageal squamous cell carcinoma.

V gene TRBV7-6 combines with J gene TRBJ2-3; TRBD2 might be the D (6 bases). CDR3 length: 16 residues. The germline gives CDR1 SGHVS, CDR2 FNYEAQ. V was shortened by 6 bases and J by 0 bases, with 16 bases between the two germline ends. This CDR3 reads CASSPKIAASTDTQYF. CDR3 DNA sequence: TGTGCCAGCAGTCCGAAAATAGCGGCTAGCACAGATACGCAGTATTTT.

This chain links TRBV6-2 or TRBV6-3 with TRBJ2-6, with D possibly matching TRBD1 (6 bases). This CDR3 is 17 amino acids long. Per the germline V gene, CDR1 is MNHEY and CDR2 is SVGEGT. The V end lost 4 bases, the J end lost 0 bases, and 13 bases lay between the germline ends. CDR3: CASSWIGQYSGANVLTF. The CDR3 nucleotides are TGTGCCAGCAGTTGGATCGGACAGTACTCTGGGGCCAACGTCCTGACTTTC.

The V gene is TRBV2, the J gene TRBJ2-5; TRBD2 agrees at 11 bases. The V and J ends lost 7 bases and 0 bases, in that order; junction bases with no gene match: 10. The CDR3 has 17 residues. From germline, CDR1 is SNHLY and CDR2 FYNNEI. CDR3 bases: TGTGCCAGCATGAGACTAGCGGGAACCATTTACCAAGAGACCCAGTACTTC. It yields the protein CASMRLAGTIYQETQYF.

The V gene is TRBV7-8, the J gene TRBJ2-1; D possibly uses TRBD1 or TRBD2 (7 bases each). Trimming took 5 bases from V and 4 from J, leaving 18 bases between them. The CDR3 contains 16 residues. Germline CDR1 is SGHVS and CDR2 is FQNEAQ. The CDR3 loop is CASSVRGGSGYNEQFF. In DNA, the CDR3 is TGTGCCAGCAGCGTCAGGGGGGGAAGCGGATACAATGAGCAGTTCTTC.

This clonotype was seen repeatedly, ten times or more. This CDR3 fails to terminate in the conserved phenylalanine or tryptophan, so it likely reflects a read error. The limits of the CDR3 on the DNA are not certain, so only TCRdb's listed CDR3 is given. V gene TRBV7-2 combines with J gene TRBJ2-7. The CDR3 contains 16 residues when both ends are counted. Germline V CDR1 and CDR2: SGHTA, FQGNSA. The CDR3 sequence: CASSLGVGIYGYTFGS.

The chain carries TRBV7-6 and TRBJ2-1, with D maybe TRBD1 (6 bases). Trimming removed 1 base at V and 0 bases at J, with 10 bases between. The CDR3 totals 16 residues. Per the germline V gene, CDR1 is SGHVS and CDR2 is FNYEAQ. The CDR3 loop reads CASSLEAGASYNEQFF. CDR3 coding DNA: TGTGCCAGCAGCTTAGAGGCAGGGGCCTCCTACAATGAGCAGTTCTTC.

Here the CDR3 DNA reads TGTGCCAGCAGCCCAGACTCCAGCGGTTACACAGATACGCAGTATTTT. This codes for CASSPDSSGYTDTQYF. The J gene is TRBJ2-3, the V gene TRBV7-9; D possibly corresponds to TRBD2 (5 bases). Germline CDR1 and CDR2: SEHNR and FQNEAQ (reference sequence). V lost 5 bases, J lost 2 bases, and 17 bases lay in between. The CDR3 is made up of 16 amino acids.

Details on this clonotype: A much more abundant neighbour one base away suggests this may be a read error. V is TRBV4-1 and J is TRBJ2-4, with D perhaps TRBD1 or TRBD2 (5 bases each). The end of the DNA fits TRBJ2-7 better, so the J call may be wrong. There are 14 residues in the CDR3. Germline V lookup: CDR1 MGHRA, CDR2 YSYEKL. The CDR3 sequence is CASSQPGSLYEQYF. CDR3 bases: TGCGCCAGCAGCCAACCAGGGAGCCTCTACGAGCAGTACTTC.

The sample holds one count of this clonotype. DNA for the CDR3: TGTGCCAGCAGCTTAGGGACAGGGGCAGAGACCCAGTACTTC. It encodes CASSLGTGAETQYF. The chain uses TRBV7-6 and TRBJ2-7, with 9 bases fitting TRBD1. The J call could be wrong; TRBJ2-5 is a better fit for the DNA end. The germline gives CDR1 SGHVS, CDR2 FNYEAQ. The CDR3 totals 14 residues.

The V gene is TRBV7-6, the J gene TRBJ2-2, with 7 bases lining up with TRBD1. The trim removed 5 bases at V and 3 bases at J, leaving 6 bases unmatched. The CDR3 consists of 15 residues. CDR1 SGHVS and CDR2 FNYEAQ come from the germline V gene. Written as DNA, the CDR3 is TGTGCCAGCAGCGCAAACAGGGGCGACACCGGGGAGCTGTTTTTT. Residues: CASSANRGDTGELFF.

The J gene is TRBJ2-7, the V gene TRBV7-3, with D tentatively TRBD1 or TRBD2 (5 bases each). This CDR3 is 12 amino acids long. Trimming pared 7 bases from V and 7 bases from J, leaving 14 bases between. Germline V CDR1 and CDR2: SGHTA, FQGTGA. CDR3 bases: TGTGCCAGCACCTACGCGAGGGGAGAGCAGTACTTC. Protein product: CASTYARGEQYF.

V is TRBV7-2 and J is TRBJ2-5; D is uncertain. V lost 5 bases and J lost 0, with 7 bases in between. The CDR3 loop spans 13 amino acids. CDR1 and CDR2 from the germline V gene are SGHTA and FQGNSA. The CDR3 DNA is TGTGCCAGCAGCCCCCACCACCAAGAGACCCAGTACTTC. This sequence encodes CASSPHHQETQYF. Variable domain in full (rest from reference TRBV7-2 and TRBJ2-5): GAGVSQSPSNKVTEKGKDVELRCDPISGHTALYWYRQSLGQGLEFLIYFQGNSAPDKSGLPSDRFSAERTGGSVSTLTIQRTQQEDSAVYLCASSPHHQETQYFGPGTRLLVL.

Worth noting for this clonotype: Relative to the germline gene, one junction end is altered; a read error may explain this. The rearrangement links TRBV7-2 to TRBJ1-2; D is ambiguous. The CDR3 contains 14 residues. Germline V gene data show CDR1 as SGHTA and CDR2 as FQGNSA. The CDR3 coding sequence is TGTGTCAGCAGCTTAGTCCGCGCTAACTATGGCTACACCTTC. Its protein is CVSSLVRANYGYTF.

For this clonotype: The CDR3 carries no conserved terminal phenylalanine or tryptophan, so it likely arises from a read error. The limits of the CDR3 on the DNA are not certain, so only TCRdb's listed CDR3 is given. This chain links TRBV12-3 or TRBV12-4 with TRBJ2-6; no DNA check was done on the table's D call, TRBD2. 17 amino acids form the CDR3, both terminal residues included. The CDR3 region is CASGALAGSYNEQYFGA.

The chain recombines TRBV7-6 with TRBJ2-3; D might be TRBD1 (5 bases). The CDR3 is made up of 15 amino acids. Germline V gives CDR1 SGHVS, CDR2 FNYEAQ. V was shortened by 1 base and J by 0 bases, with 8 bases between the two germline ends. The CDR3 is CASSLEGLSTDTQYF. The CDR3 bases are TGTGCCAGCAGCTTAGAGGGGTTAAGCACAGATACGCAGTATTTT.

The V call is TRBV10-2, the J call TRBJ1-1; maybe TRBD1 (5 bases). With 7 bases removed from V and 3 bases from J, the gap between germline ends came to 18 bases. This CDR3 has 15 amino acids. Germline V gene lookup returns CDR1 WSHSY and CDR2 SAAADI. The CDR3 DNA sequence: TGCGCCAGCAAGCGGGGGTGGCTGAGGGACACTGAAGCTTTCTTT. Its protein product is CASKRGWLRDTEAFF.

This rearrangement joins TRBV7-3 to TRBJ2-1; D may be TRBD1 or TRBD2 (7 bases each). The J call may be incorrect, as the DNA end agrees better with TRBJ2-5. Germline assignment: CDR1 SGHTA and CDR2 FQGTGA. The CDR3 covers 16 residues. The CDR3 reads CASSQQGRGSQETQYF. The CDR3 DNA reads TGTGCCAGCAGCCAACAGGGGCGGGGGTCCCAAGAGACCCAGTACTTC.

This clonotype has just a few counts. With a much larger clone just one base away, this may be a read error. The J gene is TRBJ2-5, the V gene TRBV5-4, with 7 bases identical to TRBD1. Unmatched junction bases numbered 12, after V lost 2 bases and J lost 11 bases. CDR1 and CDR2 (germline): SGHNT, YYREEE (reference sequence). There are 14 residues in the CDR3. CDR3 nucleotides: TGTGCCAGCAGCTTTCGAGGGGGCCGGAGTGAGCAGTACTTC. Translating gives CASSFRGGRSEQYF.

The V gene is TRBV28, the J gene TRBJ2-3; D ambiguous. TRBJ2-5 matches the DNA end more closely, so the J call is doubtful. Germline CDR1 is MDHEN and CDR2 is SYDVKM. This CDR3 has 13 amino acids. The CDR3 loop is CASSWPDQETQYF. Written as DNA, the CDR3 is TGTGCCAGCAGTTGGCCAGACCAAGAGACCCAGTACTTC.

This clonotype was seen only once. The CDR3 end shows no conserved phenylalanine or tryptophan, and so a read error is likely. The DNA is left out, because the CDR3 cannot be placed on it with certainty; the CDR3 is given as TCRdb lists it. V and J are TRBV6-6 and TRBJ2-3; the DNA was not compared with TRBD2, the D call given in the table. Germline CDR1 MNHNY, CDR2 SVGAGI (reference sequence). The CDR3 spans 21 amino acids, including both terminal residues. This CDR3 is CASSYAGLAFYSAYNEQFFGP.

J is TRBJ1-1 and V is TRBV28; a possible D gene is TRBD1 (6 bases). Trimming took 5 bases from V and 0 from J, leaving 16 bases between them. This CDR3 region has 16 residues. Per germline, CDR1 MDHEN and CDR2 SYDVKM. DNA of the CDR3: TGTGCCAGCAGTCCGTATGCCGGGACAATGAACACTGAAGCTTTCTTT. This gives the protein CASSPYAGTMNTEAFF. Together with reference TRBV28 and TRBJ1-1, the CDR3 gives the full variable domain: DVKVTQSSRYLVKRTGEKVFLECVQDMDHENMFWYRQDPGLGLRLIYFSYDVKMKEKGDIPEGYSVSREKKERFSLILESASTNQTSMYLCASSPYAGTMNTEAFFGQGTRLTVV.

V is TRBV2 and J is TRBJ2-1; D is ambiguous. Gene TRBJ2-7 matches the end of the DNA better, so the J call may be wrong. CDR3 length: 13 amino acids. Germline V gene sequence: CDR1 SNHLY, CDR2 FYNNEI. This CDR3 reads CASRGPLGYEQYF. The CDR3 DNA follows: TGTGCCAGCAGAGGGCCCTTAGGGTACGAGCAGTACTTC.